This T cell receptor (beta chain) came from a study of glioma-infiltrating T cells after dendritic cell vaccination. Only patients with spare fresh-frozen tumor and over two years of follow-up were included. Blood PBMC samples: pre-vaccination, two weeks post third vaccination, and at tumor progression. The CDR3 runs to 16 residues. Per germline, CDR1 MGHRA and CDR2 YSYEKL. The V gene lost 1 base and the J gene lost 4 bases, with 13 bases spanning the gap. The immunoSEQ assay amplified TCRB CDR3 from up to 2 ug DNA. Profiling relied on immunoSEQ multiplex PCR, and the TCRdb table lists in-frame clones only, not all of them. The top ten clones hold approximately 14% of a sample with roughly 90,000 clones, 86% of them seen once.

The sequence was collected from a human donor with glioblastoma. This chain joins TRBV4-1 and TRBJ1-4; TRBD1 is a possible D gene (5 bases). The sample consisted of blood, taken before dendritic cell vaccination. CDR3 residues: CASSQAGWGGNEKLFF. Here the CDR3 DNA reads TGCGCCAGCAGCCAAGCGGGTTGGGGGGGTAATGAAAAACTGTTTTTT.